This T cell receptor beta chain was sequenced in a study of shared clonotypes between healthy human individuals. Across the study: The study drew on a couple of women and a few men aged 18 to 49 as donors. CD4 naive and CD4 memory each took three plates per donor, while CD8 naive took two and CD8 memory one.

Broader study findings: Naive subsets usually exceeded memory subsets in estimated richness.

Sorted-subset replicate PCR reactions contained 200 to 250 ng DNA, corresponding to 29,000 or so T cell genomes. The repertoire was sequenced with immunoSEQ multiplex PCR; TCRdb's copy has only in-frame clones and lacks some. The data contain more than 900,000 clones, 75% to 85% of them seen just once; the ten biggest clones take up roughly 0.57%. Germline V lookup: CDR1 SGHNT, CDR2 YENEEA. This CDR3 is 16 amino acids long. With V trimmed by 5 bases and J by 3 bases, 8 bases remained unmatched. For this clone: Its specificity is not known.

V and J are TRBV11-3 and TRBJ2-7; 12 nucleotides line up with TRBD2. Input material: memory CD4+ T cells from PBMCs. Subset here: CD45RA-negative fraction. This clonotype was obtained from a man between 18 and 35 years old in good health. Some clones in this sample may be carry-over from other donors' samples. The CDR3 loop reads CASSPGPGLAGYEQYF. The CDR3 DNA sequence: TGTGCCAGCAGCCCGGGCCCGGGACTAGCGGGCTACGAGCAGTACTTC.